The 16 T cell receptor beta chains reported below all come from one sample, sequenced in a study of human T cells and chemical hapten exposure. Noted time point: patch test 2, 6 weeks after DPC sensitization. Treatment meaning: therapeutic diphenylcyclopropenone sensitization with weekly scalp DPC. TCRdb recomputed calls from the RACE reads with MiXCR, one row per CDR3 protein. The sample consists of roughly 120,000 distinct CDR3 sequences, 9.2% of them appearing once. This sample comprised whole blood, obtained in connection with sensitization to the hapten diphenylcyclopropenone (DPC). Every receptor here comes from a woman aged 40-49 years with alopecia areata. Some clones in this sample may be carry-over from other donors' samples.

The V call is TRBV19, the J call TRBJ1-2; perhaps TRBD1 as D (5 bases). The CDR3 runs to 12 residues. Germline-derived CDR1 and CDR2 are LNHDA and SQIVND (reference sequence). The V end was cut by 6 bases, the J end by 8 bases, with 13 bases between. The chain's CDR3 is CASRTHRGGYTF. As DNA, the CDR3 is TGTGCCAGTAGGACCCATCGGGGCGGCTACACCTTC.

This clonotype was counted only a few times. The V and J genes are TRBV6-2 or TRBV6-3 and TRBJ2-1; 8 nucleotides agree with TRBD2. CDR1 is MNHEY and CDR2 is SVGEGT in the germline V gene. Losses at the gene ends were 0 bases for V and 0 bases for J; bases not matched to a gene: 19. The CDR3 sequence is 22 residues long. The CDR3 loop reads CASSYSSSGGGLVSSSYNEQFF. CDR3 sequence (DNA): TGTGCCAGCAGTTACTCGTCATCCGGGGGGGGCCTTGTATCGAGCTCCTACAATGAGCAGTTCTTC.

This clonotype has ten or more counts. This chain links TRBV6-1 with TRBJ2-5; D uncertain. Trimming left V 2 bases short and J 7 bases short, with 17 bases between. In germline, CDR1 is MNHNS, CDR2 SASEGT. The CDR3 has 15 residues. CDR3 in amino acids: CASSEPLDVVATQYF. Written as DNA, the CDR3 is TGTGCCAGCAGTGAACCCCTGGACGTGGTGGCGACCCAGTACTTC.

There are many counts of this clonotype. At one end, the junction sequence differs from germline, possibly due to a read error. The J gene is TRBJ1-4, the V gene TRBV12-3 or TRBV12-4, with 9 bases matching TRBD1. This CDR3 has 14 amino acids. The CDR3 bases are TGTGCCAGCCGTTTCGGGACAGGGCGCGAAAAACTGTTTTTT. Its protein is CASRFGTGREKLFF.

The J gene is TRBJ2-7, the V gene TRBV3-1, with D possibly being TRBD1 (6 bases). This CDR3 spans 17 amino acids. The V end was cut by 1 base, the J end by 0 bases, with 16 bases between. CDR1 and CDR2 from the germline V gene are LGHDT and YNNKEL (reference sequence). The CDR3 nucleotides read TGTGCCAGCAGCCAAGGTATCGGGACAACTCGCTCCTACGAGCAGTACTTC. Translation: CASSQGIGTTRSYEQYF.

This clonotype was counted at least ten times. This chain connects TRBV7-9 to TRBJ2-1; no clear D. CDR1 is SEHNR and CDR2 is FQNEAQ in the germline V gene (reference sequence). Trimming took off 5 bases at V and 3 bases at J, with 17 bases between the two ends. This CDR3 is built from 16 residues. The CDR3: CASSRSTVSLYNEQFF. CDR3 bases: TGTGCCAGCAGCCGCTCGACCGTGTCCCTCTACAATGAGCAGTTCTTC.

This clonotype occurred a few times. The chain has TRBV10-3 and TRBJ2-3; unclear D gene. The CDR3 extends over 14 amino acids. CDR1 and CDR2 (germline): ENHRY, SYGVKD. Trimming stripped 7 bases from V and 0 bases from J, with 11 bases between. DNA for the CDR3: TGTGCCATCAAAGAGGAACGAAGCACAGATACGCAGTATTTT. Protein: CAIKEERSTDTQYF.

The chain's CDR3 is CASSYQGRTLSNYGYTF. The CDR3 nucleotides are TGTGCCAGCAGTTATCAGGGCCGAACCTTATCTAACTATGGCTACACCTTC. The J gene is TRBJ1-2, the V gene TRBV27; tentatively, D is TRBD1 (5 bases). This CDR3 region has 17 residues. CDR1 and CDR2 from the germline V gene are MNHEY and SMNVEV (reference sequence). V lost 4 bases and J 0 bases, leaving 18 bases between the germline ends.

This chain links TRBV6-2 or TRBV6-3 with TRBJ2-1; D is unresolved. V was pared by 2 bases and J by 8 bases, with 7 bases between. The CDR3 totals 12 residues. The germline V gene encodes CDR1 MNHEY and CDR2 SVGEGT. The CDR3 DNA sequence: TGTGCCAGCAGTTACGAGCCCCATGAGCAGTTCTTC. Protein sequence: CASSYEPHEQFF.

V is TRBV18 and J is TRBJ2-3, with a weak D call TRBD1 (6 bases). Germline lookup yields CDR1 KGHSH and CDR2 LQKENI. The ends were cut back, 6 bases at V and 0 bases at J, with 13 bases in the middle. This CDR3 has 15 amino acids. Written as DNA, the CDR3 is TGTGCCAGCTCGCCAGGGGTTGTCAGCACAGATACGCAGTATTTT. Protein: CASSPGVVSTDTQYF.

This clonotype came up many times. This CDR3 is CATCSTTGPRRGSGNTIYF. The CDR3 DNA follows: TGTGCCACATGCTCCACGACAGGTCCCCGTCGGGGCTCTGGAAACACCATATATTTT. The chain couples TRBV6-5 to TRBJ1-3; D is possibly TRBD1 (6 bases). The V end was cut by 10 bases, the J end by 0 bases, with 28 bases between. The CDR3 is 19 amino acids. CDR1 and CDR2 from the germline V gene are MNHEY and SVGAGI.

This clonotype was recorded many times. The chain links TRBV6-4 to TRBJ1-3; D not resolved. Germline V CDR1 and CDR2: MRHNA, SNTAGT. Between the trimmed V and J ends, which lost 4 bases and 0 bases, there was a span of 10 bases. The CDR3 has 15 residues. The CDR3 loop reads CASSVRPTSGNTIYF. The CDR3 DNA follows: TGTGCCAGCAGTGTACGTCCGACCTCTGGAAACACCATATATTTT.

This chain links TRBV4-3 with TRBJ1-1; perhaps TRBD1 as D (5 bases). The CDR3 is made up of 16 amino acids. Germline assignment: CDR1 LGHNA and CDR2 YSLEER. V lost 4 bases to trimming and J lost 2 bases, with 17 bases between them. The CDR3 spells CASSPVGGIRNTEAFF. CDR3 in DNA: TGCGCCAGCAGCCCTGTTGGGGGGATAAGAAACACTGAAGCTTTCTTT.

This clonotype has more than one count but fewer than ten. The chain joins TRBV19 to TRBJ2-5; 11 nucleotides line up with TRBD2. V lost 5 bases and J lost 4; bases outside the gene matches: 6. From germline, CDR1 is LNHDA and CDR2 SQIVND (reference sequence). The CDR3 has 15 residues. The CDR3 protein is CASSAGLAEGETQYF. The CDR3 nucleotides are TGTGCCAGTAGTGCGGGACTAGCGGAGGGAGAGACCCAGTACTTC.

This clonotype was observed many times. The J gene is TRBJ1-6, the V gene TRBV4-3; no firm D call. Germline V gene lookup returns CDR1 LGHNA and CDR2 YSLEER. V was clipped by 6 bases and J by 0 bases, with 6 bases between them. The CDR3 sequence is 14 residues long. The CDR3 reads CASSYSSYNSPLHF. The DNA of the CDR3 is TGCGCCAGCAGTTACAGCTCCTATAATTCACCCCTCCACTTT.

This clonotype was detected ten times or more. The V and J genes are TRBV30 and TRBJ1-1; a possible D gene is TRBD1 (5 bases). CDR3 size: 13 residues. V was clipped by 3 bases and J by 3 bases, with 11 bases between them. The germline CDR1 and CDR2 sequences are GTSNPN and SVGIG (reference sequence). The CDR3 here is CAWRAQVYTEAFF. CDR3 DNA sequence: TGTGCCTGGAGGGCACAGGTTTACACTGAAGCTTTCTTT. Together with reference TRBV30 and TRBJ1-1, the CDR3 gives the full variable domain: SQTIHQWPATLVQPVGSPLSLECTVEGTSNPNLYWYRQAAGRGLQLLFYSVGIGQISSEVPQNLSASRPQDRQFILSSKKLLLSDSGFYLCAWRAQVYTEAFFGQGTRLTVV.